These T cell receptor beta chains were read from a single sample in a study of early T cells in non-severe SARS-CoV-2 infection. TCRdb analysed the 5' RACE reads with MiXCR anew, one entry per CDR3 protein. Among just over 80,000 distinct CDR3 sequences listed, roughly 15% were seen once. Source material: whole blood. Every receptor here comes from an adult who was a healthcare worker with PCR-confirmed SARS-CoV-2 infection or an uninfected control (not recorded which). The conserved cysteine and the conserved F or W are not part of the CDR3 here. The D gene is left open where the match is weak. Size is stated for part of the rows, as once, few or many counts, or as a class when the clone is expanded.

CDR3 protein: ASSTGSPNGYT
clone size: -
D gene: -
V gene: TRBV12-3/TRBV12-4
J gene: TRBJ1-2
CDR3 length: 11

CDR3 protein: ASSTRDYGLETQY
clone size: few
D gene: TRBD2
V gene: TRBV9
J gene: TRBJ2-5
CDR3 length: 13

CDR3 protein: SVPGRGSYNEQF
clone size: many
D gene: TRBD2
V gene: TRBV29-1
J gene: TRBJ2-1
CDR3 length: 12

CDR3 protein: ASSRTSGGPNTGELF
clone size: many
D gene: TRBD2
V gene: TRBV11-2
J gene: TRBJ2-2
CDR3 length: 15

CDR3 protein: ASSYSKMNTEAF
clone size: -
D gene: -
V gene: TRBV6-6
J gene: TRBJ1-1
CDR3 length: 12

CDR3 protein: SVSGAVTGELF
clone size: few
D gene: TRBD2
V gene: TRBV29-1
J gene: TRBJ2-2
CDR3 length: 11

CDR3 protein: AWTPGGAGEKLF
clone size: -
D gene: -
V gene: TRBV30
J gene: TRBJ1-4
CDR3 length: 12

CDR3 protein: ASIDGPNTEAF
clone size: many
D gene: -
V gene: TRBV6-2/TRBV6-3
J gene: TRBJ1-1
CDR3 length: 11

CDR3 protein: ASSGEMNTEAF
clone size: few
D gene: -
V gene: TRBV7-9
J gene: TRBJ1-1
CDR3 length: 11

CDR3 protein: ASSQLADSTDTQY
clone size: many
D gene: TRBD2
V gene: TRBV3-1
J gene: TRBJ2-3
CDR3 length: 13

CDR3 protein: ASSLRSPAAGETQY
clone size: many
D gene: -
V gene: TRBV9
J gene: TRBJ2-5
CDR3 length: 14